These 6 T cell receptor beta chains came from one sample sequenced in a study of Ad26.COV2.S vaccination and SARS-CoV-2 variants. Treatment specified: around 19 received Ad26.COV2.S at low or high dose, single or two shots; a few received placebo; per-sample allocation not given. All samples were drawn on day 63, counting from the first vaccine or placebo injection. Sequencing was performed with immunoSEQ multiplex PCR; in TCRdb, only in-frame clones are kept and a portion is missing. The data show around 300,000 clones, less than 90% seen once. The specimen was peripheral blood, collected in a trial of Ad26.COV2.S vaccine versus placebo. The receptors originated from a person between 18 and 59 years old who received the Ad26.COV2.S COVID-19 vaccine or a placebo.

In this sample, this clone turned up once. The chain employs TRBV27 and TRBJ2-1; 9 nucleotides match TRBD2. From germline, CDR1 is MNHEY and CDR2 SMNVEV (reference sequence). J lost 7 bases, V lost 2 bases, and 3 bases had no gene match. CDR3 length equals 14 residues. The CDR3 DNA is TGTGCCAGCAGTTTACTGGCGGGAGGGAATGAGCAGTTCTTC. This gives the protein CASSLLAGGNEQFF.

The chain combines TRBV5-1 with TRBJ2-2, with 7 bases identical to TRBD2. CDR3 length: 14 residues. CDR1 and CDR2 (germline): SGHRS, YFSETQ. V was clipped by 3 bases and J by 6 bases; unmatched bases: 5. This CDR3 is CASSSLAGAGELFF. Written as DNA, the CDR3 is TGCGCCAGCAGCTCCCTGGCGGGGGCCGGGGAGCTGTTTTTT.

This sequence joins TRBV28 and TRBJ1-4; the match to TRBD1 covers 8 bases. With V trimmed by 5 bases and J by 4 bases, 9 bases remained unmatched. Germline V gene sequence: CDR1 MDHEN, CDR2 SYDVKM. CDR3 length equals 16 residues. CDR3 nucleotide sequence: TGTGCCAGCAGTCTGGGGCAGGGGGCGTTTAATGAAAAACTGTTTTTT. Its protein is CASSLGQGAFNEKLFF.

The chain carries TRBV29-1 and TRBJ2-3; TRBD2 matches at 12 bases. The germline CDR1 and CDR2 sequences are SQVTM and ANQGSEA. The J segment lost 4 bases and the V segment lost 3 bases, leaving 8 bases of the junction unmatched. There are 16 residues in the CDR3. For the CDR3, the DNA is TGCAGCGTTGAGCCCGGACTAGCGGGAAGGGCAGATACGCAGTATTTT. Its translation: CSVEPGLAGRADTQYF.

V gene TRBV5-4 combines with J gene TRBJ1-1; 7 bases match TRBD1. The trim removed 2 bases at V and 2 bases at J, leaving 6 bases unmatched. Germline assignment: CDR1 SGHNT and CDR2 YYREEE (reference sequence). The CDR3 is made up of 15 amino acids. CDR3 loop: CASSLRDRVNTEAFF. The CDR3 bases are TGTGCCAGCAGCTTAAGAGACAGGGTAAACACTGAAGCTTTCTTT.

V gene TRBV11-3 combines with J gene TRBJ2-3, with D perhaps given as TRBD1 or TRBD2 (6 bases each). CDR3 length equals 14 residues. The V and J ends lost 4 bases and 6 bases respectively, with 14 bases between them. From germline, CDR1 is SGHNT and CDR2 YENEEA. CDR3 region: CASSSGAPTDTQYF. CDR3 coding DNA: TGTGCCAGCAGCTCGGGGGCCCCCACGGATACGCAGTATTTT.